This TCR beta chain was profiled in a study of cytomegalovirus exposure and HLA in healthy donors. Study background: Among the 400 or so donors who were genotyped, about 80% fell in the genetic ancestry cluster that is associated with self-reported Caucasian donors. Study observations and caveats: Later analysis associated a missense DCLRE1C variant with TCR beta V- and J-gene trimming. CMV serostatus alone was available as immune exposure information. When a later analysis compared HLA-associated TCR beta chains with equally common others, the HLA-associated chains turned out to be more clonally expanded and to have lower generation probabilities.

Use of 60 Vbeta and 13 Jbeta primers characterized the PCR. Assay used: immunoSEQ multiplex PCR; TCRdb lists only in-frame clones, some missing. The sample holds tens of thousands of clones, 55% to 75% seen once. Per the germline V gene, CDR1 is SGHRS and CDR2 is YFSETQ. The CDR3 is 16 amino acids. V was clipped by 3 bases and J by 7 bases; unmatched bases: 10. Comment on this clone: Its antigen is still unknown.

The sample was PBMCs. This TCR was sampled from a man aged 50-59 years in good health and CMV-seronegative. This sequence joins TRBV5-1 and TRBJ1-4, with 9 bases fitting TRBD1. The CDR3 DNA reads as TGCGCCAGCAGCTCTACTCCGGACAGGGGAGCTGAAAAACTGTTTTTT. This gives the protein CASSSTPDRGAEKLFF.